Given below is one T cell receptor (beta chain) in context. Its target is unknown. Individuals who donated were healthy Caucasians from Russia aged about 6 to 95. Each sample had at least 6 million PBMCs isolated. This entry comes from a study of blood T cells in healthy people across ages. The study's findings and limits: TCR beta diversity per million T cells fell roughly linearly with age.

The authors ran a second PCR of 7 to 11 cycles using a sample-barcoded 5' primer and a J-beta primer mix. All cDNA molecules were each tagged by a template-switch adaptor with 12 random nucleotides. TCRdb called the 5' RACE reads again in MiXCR, with one record for every CDR3 protein. The table includes about 1,800,000 distinct CDR3 sequences, under 30% detected once. V lost 3 bases to trimming and J lost 8 bases, with 14 bases between them. The germline V gene has CDR1 DFQATT and CDR2 SNEGSKA (reference sequence). CDR3 length: 13 amino acids. The sample taken for sequencing was blood. The receptor comes from a woman between 25 and 40 years old in good health. The rearrangement links TRBV20-1 to TRBJ2-1; D gene unclear. CDR3 sequence: CSASHTLGYEQFF. Here the CDR3 DNA reads TGCAGTGCTAGCCATACGCTCGGCTATGAGCAGTTCTTC.